The present entry profiles one TCR beta chain with its context. Its antigen is not known. The data were taken from a study of cytomegalovirus exposure and HLA in healthy donors. Study outcomes and limitations: Specific recognition of CMV antigens was confirmed in vitro for a few chains (all CMV-associated). CMV serostatus was the sole immune exposure data available.

The study ran its PCR with 60 Vbeta and 13 Jbeta primers. The data were produced by immunoSEQ multiplex PCR, yet TCRdb's version contains in-frame clones alone and is incomplete. Among approximately 140,000 clones listed, approximately 83% were seen once. This CDR3 is built from 15 residues. Germline V gene data show CDR1 as SGHVS and CDR2 as FQNEAQ. J was trimmed by 0 bases and V by 5 bases; bases with no gene match: 4. Material for sequencing was PBMCs. This clonotype was obtained from a middle-aged man in good health and CMV-seropositive. V is TRBV7-8 and J is TRBJ1-5; 7 bases are shared with TRBD1. The CDR3 sequence: CASSPTGISNQPQHF. The CDR3 DNA is TGTGCCAGCAGCCCGACAGGGATTAGCAATCAGCCCCAGCATTTT.